This entry lists 21 T cell receptor beta chains sequenced from one sample in a study of T cell clones after liver transplantation. Assay: immunoSEQ multiplex PCR; the TCRdb copy retains only in-frame clones and omits some. The profile covers roughly 120,000 clones, with 75% to 95% appearing a single time and approximately 0.78% taken by the ten largest. The source was CD4+ T cells from blood, collected 12 months after liver transplant. Every receptor here comes from a human patient who received a liver transplant. The graft donor may be the source of some T cells.

This sequence joins TRBV9 and TRBJ2-2; D unresolved. The length of the CDR3 is 14 residues. V dropped 4 bases and J dropped 6 bases, with 13 bases sitting between them. Germline loops: CDR1 SGDLS, CDR2 YYNGEE. The CDR3 protein is CASSPEAGAGELFF. As DNA, the CDR3 is TGTGCCAGCAGCCCCGAAGCCGGTGCCGGGGAGCTGTTTTTT. Supplemented by reference TRBV9 and TRBJ2-2, the full variable domain reads DSGVTQTPKHLITATGQRVTLRCSPRSGDLSVYWYQQSLDQGLQFLIQYYNGEERAKGNILERFSAQQFPDLHSELNLSSLELGDSALYFCASSPEAGAGELFFGEGSRLTVL.

The chain has TRBV5-5 and TRBJ1-1; tentatively, D is TRBD1 (5 bases). The CDR3 consists of 14 residues. Looked up from germline, CDR1 is SGHKS and CDR2 is YYEKEE (reference sequence). V dropped 9 bases and J dropped 7 bases, with 22 bases sitting between them. CDR3 sequence (DNA): TGTGCCACCTCGGGGGGACCGCTTTCTAATGAAGCTTTCTTT. This encodes CATSGGPLSNEAFF. Based on the CDR3 plus reference TRBV5-5 and TRBJ1-1, the full variable domain is DAGVTQSPTHLIKTRGQQVTLRCSPISGHKSVSWYQQVLGQGPQFIFQYYEKEERGRGNFPDRFSARQFPNYSSELNVNALLLGDSALYLCATSGGPLSNEAFFGQGTRLTVV.

This rearrangement joins TRBV7-9 to TRBJ1-4; the match to TRBD1 covers 9 bases. The CDR3 is 14 amino acids. The V segment lost 5 bases and the J segment 6 bases; nucleotides outside the gene matches: 4. Germline values: CDR1 SEHNR, CDR2 FQNEAQ (reference sequence). The CDR3: CASSRDRAHEKLFF. The CDR3 region has the DNA TGTGCCAGCAGCCGGGACAGGGCTCATGAAAAACTGTTTTTT. Full variable domain (missing parts from reference TRBV7-9 and TRBJ1-4): DTGVSQNPRHKITKRGQNVTFRCDPISEHNRLYWYRQTLGQGPEFLTYFQNEAQLEKSRLLSDRFSAERPKGSFSTLEIQRTEQGDSAMYLCASSRDRAHEKLFFGSGTQLSVL.

The V call is TRBV28, the J call TRBJ1-2; D uncertain. The CDR3 is made up of 14 amino acids. V was cut by 5 bases and J by 4 bases, with 14 bases left in between. CDR1 is MDHEN, CDR2 SYDVKM, per germline. This chain's CDR3 is CASSPQAGTYGYTF. CDR3 DNA sequence: TGTGCCAGCAGTCCTCAAGCGGGAACCTATGGCTACACCTTC.

The rearrangement links TRBV5-4 to TRBJ2-5; D may be TRBD2 (6 bases). The CDR3 contains 14 residues. Trimming left V 7 bases short and J 2 bases short, with 15 bases between. The germline gives CDR1 SGHNT, CDR2 YYREEE (reference sequence). CDR3 residues: CASGRGGSQETQYF. The CDR3 DNA reads TGTGCCAGCGGGCGGGGCGGATCTCAAGAGACCCAGTACTTC.

This chain joins TRBV6-5 and TRBJ2-7, with D perhaps given as TRBD1 or TRBD2 (5 bases each). CDR1 and CDR2 from the germline V gene are MNHEY and SVGAGI. The CDR3 is 14 amino acids. V gave up 6 bases and J gave up 4 bases, with 16 bases separating them. CDR3 sequence (DNA): TGTGCCAGCAGCCATCGGGACGGAAATTACGAGCAGTACTTC. Translation gives CASSHRDGNYEQYF.

V usage is TRBV19 and J usage is TRBJ2-7; TRBD1 might be the D (5 bases). Trimming removed 3 bases from V and 3 bases from J, with 15 bases in between. This CDR3 contains 15 residues. Germline lookup yields CDR1 LNHDA and CDR2 SQIVND (reference sequence). CDR3 in DNA: TGTGCCAGTAGTATCTCCTCGACAGAGTACTACGAGCAGTACTTC. This sequence encodes CASSISSTEYYEQYF.

This sequence joins TRBV19 and TRBJ1-1, with a weak D call TRBD1 (5 bases). The CDR3 covers 18 residues. V was pared by 3 bases and J by 1 base, with 21 bases between. Germline V gene lookup returns CDR1 LNHDA and CDR2 SQIVND (reference sequence). The CDR3 sequence: CASSIMDDWSGRNTEAFF. The CDR3 DNA follows: TGTGCCAGTAGTATTATGGACGATTGGTCAGGGAGGAACACTGAAGCTTTCTTT.

J is TRBJ2-3 and V is TRBV10-2; D may be TRBD1 (6 bases). This CDR3 contains 15 residues. V was shortened by 7 bases and J by 2 bases, with 16 bases between the two germline ends. Germline CDR1 WSHSY, CDR2 SAAADI. CDR3 in amino acids: CASKVLDSNTDTQYF. The CDR3 DNA reads TGCGCCAGCAAAGTCCTGGACAGCAACACAGATACGCAGTATTTT.

This clone was seen just once. The chain recombines TRBV29-1 with TRBJ2-7; 7 bases map to TRBD2. CDR1 and CDR2 (germline): SQVTM, ANQGSEA. The length of the CDR3 is 14 residues. The V segment lost 2 bases and the J segment 6 bases; nucleotides outside the gene matches: 10. The CDR3 here is CSVEPPGLRGEQYF. Here the CDR3 DNA reads TGCAGCGTTGAACCCCCGGGACTAAGAGGCGAGCAGTACTTC.

The gene calls are TRBV19 and TRBJ1-2; 9 positions match TRBD1. The J segment lost 4 bases and the V segment lost 5 bases, leaving 8 bases of the junction unmatched. The CDR3 loop spans 15 amino acids. The V gene's germline CDR1 is LNHDA and CDR2 SQIVND (reference sequence). The CDR3 nucleotides are TGTGCCAGTAGTGAGAGGACAGGGGTGGCCTATGGCTACACCTTC. The encoded protein is CASSERTGVAYGYTF.

The CDR3 loop reads CASSISSAQRGTEAFF. CDR3 DNA: TGTGCCAGTAGTATTAGTTCGGCCCAACGAGGCACTGAAGCTTTCTTT. The genes are TRBV19 and TRBJ1-1; D remains unclear. The CDR3 totals 16 residues. Germline V CDR1 and CDR2: LNHDA, SQIVND (reference sequence). Deletions cut 3 bases from V and 4 bases from J, with 18 bases between.

The J gene is TRBJ2-1, the V gene TRBV4-3; maybe TRBD2 (6 bases). Germline CDR1 and CDR2: LGHNA and YSLEER. V lost 0 bases and J lost 4, with 16 bases in between. The CDR3 spans 17 residues. The CDR3 nucleotides are TGCGCCAGCAGCCAAGATGCGGCGGGGAAACTATACAATGAGCAGTTCTTC. The encoded protein is CASSQDAAGKLYNEQFF.

J is TRBJ2-3 and V is TRBV27; 9 bases are a match to TRBD2. The ends lost 9 bases at V and 2 bases at J; junction bases unmatched: 12. Germline values: CDR1 MNHEY, CDR2 SMNVEV (reference sequence). The CDR3 contains 16 residues. DNA of the CDR3: TGTGCCAGTCACTACCGGCTAGCGGGATTCACAGATACGCAGTATTTT. Its protein product is CASHYRLAGFTDTQYF.

This chain links TRBV19 with TRBJ2-5, with a possible D match to TRBD1 (6 bases). This CDR3 comprises 13 residues. V lost 3 bases to trimming and J lost 5 bases, with 10 bases between them. Germline CDR1 reads LNHDA; CDR2 reads SQIVND (reference sequence). Here the CDR3 reads CASSINRGETQYF. The CDR3 nucleotides are TGTGCCAGTAGTATCAATAGGGGGGAGACCCAGTACTTC.

This rearrangement joins TRBV10-1 to TRBJ2-2; TRBD2 agrees at 11 bases. The germline V gene has CDR1 WNHNN and CDR2 SYGVQD (reference sequence). There are 21 residues in the CDR3. V was clipped by 0 bases and J by 5 bases; unmatched bases: 17. CDR3 coding DNA: TGCGCCAGCAGTGAGTCGCTAGCGGGAGGCCGAACAGGGGAACAAACCGGGGAGCTGTTTTTT. This gives the protein CASSESLAGGRTGEQTGELFF.

The CDR3 spells CASSLAGTGNNYGYTF. CDR3 DNA sequence: TGCGCCAGCAGCTTGGCGGGGACAGGGAATAACTATGGCTACACCTTC. The chain is built from TRBV5-1 and TRBJ1-2; 9 bases map to TRBD1. The CDR3 covers 16 residues. Germline V lookup: CDR1 SGHRS, CDR2 YFSETQ. V was clipped by 0 bases and J by 1 base; unmatched bases: 4.

V and J are TRBV19 and TRBJ1-2, with D hard to call. V lost 9 bases to trimming and J lost 7 bases, with 24 bases between them. The CDR3 has 15 amino acids. Germline V gene lookup returns CDR1 LNHDA and CDR2 SQIVND (reference sequence). The CDR3 nucleotides are TGTGCCAGCAATAACAAAGGAACAACGAGGCGTGGCTACACCTTC. Protein sequence: CASNNKGTTRRGYTF.

This chain connects TRBV10-3 to TRBJ2-7; 9 bases are shared with TRBD1. The CDR3 covers 15 residues. The germline gives CDR1 ENHRY, CDR2 SYGVKD. Trimming cost V 2 bases and J 0 bases; bases outside gene matches: 2. The CDR3 here is CAISEGDRVSYEQYF. CDR3 nucleotides: TGTGCCATCAGTGAGGGGGACAGGGTCTCCTACGAGCAGTACTTC.

This clone was observed once. The same CDR3 can be traced to other DNA sequences in this sample. The chain uses TRBV11-3 and TRBJ2-1, with 8 bases matching TRBD1. The CDR3 covers 15 residues. The V gene end was trimmed by 5 bases and the J gene end by 3 bases; junction bases not matched to a gene: 6. The V gene's germline CDR1 is SGHNT and CDR2 YENEEA. The CDR3 DNA sequence: TGTGCCAGCAGCCCAGGACAGGGTAGCTACAATGAGCAGTTCTTC. This codes for CASSPGQGSYNEQFF.

The chain combines TRBV28 with TRBJ1-5; no reliable D call. Germline loops: CDR1 MDHEN, CDR2 SYDVKM. The V gene lost 5 bases and the J gene lost 8 bases, with 19 bases spanning the gap. The CDR3 covers 15 residues. The CDR3 loop reads CASSPSRRQVKPQHF. The CDR3 DNA sequence: TGTGCCAGCAGTCCAAGCCGTAGACAAGTGAAGCCCCAGCATTTT.